This is a list of T cell receptor beta chains from one sample in a study of blood T cell repertoires in COVID-19. The assay was immunoSEQ multiplex PCR, and TCRdb's table has in-frame clones only and misses some. The sample contains approximately 290,000 clones, approximately 86% of which appear only once. Sample: peripheral blood. The receptors derive from a human donor with COVID-19, enrolled during active disease. The donor label of this sample is uncertain. Both conserved end residues are part of each CDR3. Fields, in order: V gene, clone size, D gene, J gene, CDR3 protein, CDR3 DNA. D genes are given only for firm matches. Size is omitted from some rows. Given values are once, few, many or a class for expanded clones.

v_call: TRBV5-4
clone_size: once
d_call: -
j_call: TRBJ2-2
cdr3_aa: CASSQNTGELFF
cdr3_nt: TGTGCCAGCAGCCAGAACACCGGGGAGCTGTTTTTT

v_call: TRBV5-1
clone_size: -
d_call: -
j_call: TRBJ1-2
cdr3_aa: CASSPDGGWEANYGYTF
cdr3_nt: TGCGCCAGCAGCCCTGACGGCGGTTGGGAGGCTAACTATGGCTACACCTTC

v_call: TRBV5-1
clone_size: -
d_call: -
j_call: TRBJ2-3
cdr3_aa: CASSPPPVPVCGTDTQYF
cdr3_nt: TGCGCCAGCAGCCCACCCCCGGTACCGGTGTGTGGCACAGATACGCAGTATTTT

v_call: TRBV5-1
clone_size: -
d_call: TRBD2
j_call: TRBJ2-1
cdr3_aa: CASSLTSGAGAGEQFF
cdr3_nt: TGCGCCAGCAGCTTGACTAGCGGGGCTGGAGCGGGGGAGCAGTTCTTC

v_call: TRBV29-1
clone_size: -
d_call: TRBD1
j_call: TRBJ1-1
cdr3_aa: CSVEGQGNTEAFF
cdr3_nt: TGCAGCGTTGAAGGACAGGGGAACACTGAAGCTTTCTTT

v_call: TRBV5-1
clone_size: -
d_call: TRBD2
j_call: TRBJ2-2
cdr3_aa: CASSRLREGLNTGELFF
cdr3_nt: TGCGCCAGCAGCCGGCTACGGGAGGGCCTCAACACCGGGGAGCTGTTTTTT

v_call: TRBV25-1
clone_size: -
d_call: -
j_call: TRBJ2-3
cdr3_aa: CASSDQGREIDTQYF
cdr3_nt: TGTGCCAGCAGTGATCAGGGGCGGGAGATAGATACGCAGTATTTT

v_call: TRBV7-2
clone_size: -
d_call: -
j_call: TRBJ1-2
cdr3_aa: CASSRDSTYGYTF
cdr3_nt: TGTGCCAGCAGCAGGGACTCGACCTATGGCTACACCTTC

v_call: TRBV27
clone_size: -
d_call: TRBD1
j_call: TRBJ2-7
cdr3_aa: CASSLRDRAYEQYF
cdr3_nt: TGTGCCAGCAGTCTCCGGGACAGGGCCTACGAGCAGTACTTC

v_call: TRBV10-3
clone_size: -
d_call: TRBD2
j_call: TRBJ2-3
cdr3_aa: CAIKTAGRSTDTQYF
cdr3_nt: TGTGCCATCAAAACCGCCGGGAGGTCCACAGATACGCAGTATTTT

v_call: TRBV6-1
clone_size: -
d_call: -
j_call: TRBJ2-7
cdr3_aa: CASSEASGPFYEQYF
cdr3_nt: TGTGCCAGCAGTGAAGCGAGCGGGCCCTTCTACGAGCAGTACTTC

v_call: TRBV16
clone_size: -
d_call: TRBD1
j_call: TRBJ1-2
cdr3_aa: CASSQDGTVYGYTF
cdr3_nt: TGTGCCAGCAGCCAAGATGGGACAGTCTATGGCTACACCTTC

v_call: TRBV27
clone_size: -
d_call: TRBD2
j_call: TRBJ2-7
cdr3_aa: CASSPSGSRYEQYF
cdr3_nt: TGTGCCAGCAGTCCAAGCGGGAGCAGGTACGAGCAGTACTTC

v_call: TRBV11-2
clone_size: -
d_call: -
j_call: TRBJ2-7
cdr3_aa: CASSLEVAGEQYF
cdr3_nt: TGTGCCAGCAGCTTAGAAGTGGCGGGAGAGCAGTACTTC

v_call: TRBV5-1
clone_size: -
d_call: TRBD2
j_call: TRBJ2-5
cdr3_aa: CASRGRGAGNQETQYF
cdr3_nt: TGCGCCAGCAGGGGGAGGGGAGCTGGAAACCAAGAGACCCAGTACTTC

v_call: TRBV2
clone_size: -
d_call: -
j_call: TRBJ1-3
cdr3_aa: CASSSHLPGSYSGNTIYF
cdr3_nt: TGTGCCAGCAGTAGTCACTTACCAGGGTCCTACTCTGGAAACACCATATATTTT

v_call: TRBV29-1
clone_size: -
d_call: -
j_call: TRBJ1-2
cdr3_aa: CSVEPVPGGDGYTF
cdr3_nt: TGCAGCGTTGAGCCCGTACCGGGGGGGGATGGCTACACCTTC

v_call: TRBV24-1
clone_size: -
d_call: TRBD2
j_call: TRBJ2-7
cdr3_aa: CATSPSGTSYEQYF
cdr3_nt: TGTGCCACCAGTCCGAGCGGGACCTCCTACGAGCAGTACTTC

v_call: TRBV28
clone_size: -
d_call: -
j_call: TRBJ1-3
cdr3_aa: CASRVGGTTAGNTIYF
cdr3_nt: TGTGCCAGCAGGGTAGGGGGAACGACGGCTGGAAACACCATATATTTT

v_call: TRBV5-1
clone_size: -
d_call: -
j_call: TRBJ1-2
cdr3_aa: CASSLALDRIGYTF
cdr3_nt: TGCGCCAGCAGCTTGGCTCTAGACAGGATTGGCTACACCTTC

v_call: TRBV20-1
clone_size: -
d_call: -
j_call: TRBJ1-1
cdr3_aa: CSARTGIEAFF
cdr3_nt: TGCAGTGCTAGGACAGGCATAGAAGCTTTCTTT

v_call: TRBV7-2
clone_size: -
d_call: -
j_call: TRBJ1-2
cdr3_aa: CASSSQGLYGYTF
cdr3_nt: TGTGCCAGCAGTTCCCAGGGGTTATATGGCTACACCTTC

v_call: TRBV5-1
clone_size: -
d_call: -
j_call: TRBJ2-5
cdr3_aa: CASSFILGETQYF
cdr3_nt: TGCGCCAGCAGCTTTATACTAGGGGAGACCCAGTACTTC

v_call: TRBV9
clone_size: -
d_call: -
j_call: TRBJ1-2
cdr3_aa: CASSVGPTGSRDSYTF
cdr3_nt: TGTGCCAGCAGCGTAGGCCCCACAGGCTCTAGGGACAGCTACACCTTC

v_call: TRBV9
clone_size: few
d_call: -
j_call: TRBJ1-1
cdr3_aa: CASSAIFQGMTTEAFF
cdr3_nt: TGTGCCAGCAGCGCAATCTTCCAGGGTATGACCACTGAAGCTTTCTTT

v_call: TRBV3-1/TRBV3-2
clone_size: -
d_call: TRBD2
j_call: TRBJ2-2
cdr3_aa: CASSQGPSGRTGELFF
cdr3_nt: TGTGCCAGCAGCCAAGGACCTAGCGGGAGGACCGGGGAGCTGTTTTTT

v_call: TRBV6-8
clone_size: -
d_call: -
j_call: TRBJ2-1
cdr3_aa: CASTEFYRGGGYNEQFF
cdr3_nt: TGTGCCAGCACCGAGTTTTACAGGGGAGGTGGCTACAATGAGCAGTTCTTC

v_call: TRBV5-4
clone_size: -
d_call: TRBD2
j_call: TRBJ2-1
cdr3_aa: CASSGGLAGVNEQFF
cdr3_nt: TGTGCCAGCAGCGGGGGACTAGCGGGGGTCAATGAGCAGTTCTTC

v_call: TRBV15
clone_size: -
d_call: TRBD1
j_call: TRBJ1-5
cdr3_aa: CATSRDRNQPQHF
cdr3_nt: TGTGCCACCAGCAGGGACAGGAATCAGCCCCAGCATTTT

v_call: TRBV27
clone_size: -
d_call: -
j_call: TRBJ2-1
cdr3_aa: CASSSLQGPLRNEQFF
cdr3_nt: TGTGCCAGCAGTTCTCTACAGGGCCCGCTTAGGAATGAGCAGTTCTTC

v_call: TRBV6-1
clone_size: few
d_call: -
j_call: TRBJ2-5
cdr3_aa: CASSEGAGIETQYF
cdr3_nt: TGTGCCAGCAGTGAGGGGGCAGGGATCGAGACCCAGTACTTC

v_call: TRBV19
clone_size: -
d_call: -
j_call: TRBJ1-2
cdr3_aa: CASSPGWNYGYTF
cdr3_nt: TGTGCCAGTAGCCCGGGGTGGAACTATGGCTACACCTTC

v_call: TRBV28
clone_size: -
d_call: -
j_call: TRBJ1-2
cdr3_aa: CASSFGGANYGYTF
cdr3_nt: TGTGCCAGCAGTTTCGGGGGAGCTAACTATGGCTACACCTTC

v_call: TRBV11-2
clone_size: -
d_call: -
j_call: TRBJ1-6
cdr3_aa: CASTLDRFNSPLHF
cdr3_nt: TGTGCCAGCACCTTAGATAGATTTAATTCACCCCTCCACTTT

v_call: TRBV9
clone_size: -
d_call: -
j_call: TRBJ2-2
cdr3_aa: CASSVGATGELFF
cdr3_nt: TGTGCCAGCAGCGTAGGCGCCACCGGGGAGCTGTTTTTT

v_call: TRBV10-3
clone_size: -
d_call: -
j_call: TRBJ2-3
cdr3_aa: CAINPSTSTDTQYF
cdr3_nt: TGTGCCATCAACCCCTCAACTAGCACAGATACGCAGTATTTT

v_call: TRBV7-2
clone_size: once
d_call: TRBD2
j_call: TRBJ2-1
cdr3_aa: CASSLALRGGEQFF
cdr3_nt: TGTGCCAGCAGCTTAGCGCTACGGGGGGGTGAGCAGTTCTTC

v_call: TRBV30
clone_size: -
d_call: -
j_call: TRBJ1-2
cdr3_aa: CAWILRGDRKKSGYTF
cdr3_nt: TGTGCCTGGATCCTGAGGGGCGACAGGAAGAAGTCTGGCTACACCTTC

v_call: TRBV28
clone_size: -
d_call: -
j_call: TRBJ1-2
cdr3_aa: CASSPNLGGGLVGYTF
cdr3_nt: TGTGCCAGCAGCCCCAACCTCGGGGGGGGCTTGGTCGGCTACACCTTC

v_call: TRBV7-9
clone_size: -
d_call: -
j_call: TRBJ2-7
cdr3_aa: CASSPQPNYEQYF
cdr3_nt: TGTGCCAGCAGCCCCCAACCTAATTACGAGCAGTACTTC

v_call: TRBV18
clone_size: -
d_call: TRBD2
j_call: TRBJ2-5
cdr3_aa: CASSGLAGQETQYF
cdr3_nt: TGTGCCAGCTCCGGACTAGCGGGCCAAGAGACCCAGTACTTC

v_call: TRBV5-4
clone_size: -
d_call: -
j_call: TRBJ1-5
cdr3_aa: CASSLESARQKVF
cdr3_nt: TGTGCCAGCAGCTTGGAGTCCGCGAGACAGAAAGTTTTT

v_call: TRBV11-3
clone_size: once
d_call: TRBD1
j_call: TRBJ2-5
cdr3_aa: CASEGDSQETQYF
cdr3_nt: TGTGCCAGCGAGGGGGACAGCCAAGAGACCCAGTACTTC

v_call: TRBV10-1
clone_size: -
d_call: TRBD2
j_call: TRBJ2-7
cdr3_aa: CAISPRGGFKDSRSYEQYF
cdr3_nt: TGCGCCATCTCCCCACGGGGGGGTTTTAAAGACAGTCGCTCCTACGAGCAGTACTTC

v_call: TRBV27
clone_size: -
d_call: TRBD1
j_call: TRBJ1-4
cdr3_aa: CASRPGSRRGPNEKLFF
cdr3_nt: TGTGCCAGCAGGCCGGGGTCCCGTAGGGGGCCAAATGAAAAACTGTTTTTT

v_call: TRBV19
clone_size: -
d_call: TRBD2
j_call: TRBJ2-1
cdr3_aa: CASIGPRHRGLAGSNEQFF
cdr3_nt: TGTGCCAGTATCGGCCCACGTCACCGTGGGCTAGCGGGAAGTAATGAGCAGTTCTTC

v_call: TRBV18
clone_size: once
d_call: TRBD1
j_call: TRBJ1-1
cdr3_aa: CASSPEQGIVEAFF
cdr3_nt: TGTGCCAGCTCACCGGAACAGGGGATAGTTGAAGCTTTCTTT

v_call: TRBV10-2
clone_size: -
d_call: TRBD2
j_call: TRBJ2-2
cdr3_aa: CASSESGLAVTGELFF
cdr3_nt: TGCGCCAGCAGTGAGTCAGGGCTAGCGGTAACCGGGGAGCTGTTTTTT

v_call: TRBV30
clone_size: -
d_call: -
j_call: TRBJ2-5
cdr3_aa: CAWSDRYQETQYF
cdr3_nt: TGTGCCTGGAGTGACAGGTACCAAGAGACCCAGTACTTC

v_call: TRBV10-1
clone_size: once
d_call: TRBD1
j_call: TRBJ2-1
cdr3_aa: CASSLLDRIFYNEQFF
cdr3_nt: TGCGCCAGCAGTCTTCTGGACAGGATCTTCTACAATGAGCAGTTCTTC

v_call: TRBV19
clone_size: few
d_call: -
j_call: TRBJ1-1
cdr3_aa: CASSTTANTEAFF
cdr3_nt: TGTGCCAGTAGTACCACAGCGAACACTGAAGCTTTCTTT